Listed here are 18 T cell receptor beta chains from one sample, sequenced in a study of identical twins. One entry per CDR3 protein, called by TCRdb with MiXCR from the 5' RACE reads. The sample consists of about 920,000 distinct CDR3 sequences, 10% to 15% of them appearing once. These data were likewise used in another study, on yellow fever vaccine responses in identical twins.

The material sequenced was PBMCs. Receptors originate from a woman younger than 30 in good health.

The gene calls are TRBV6-1 and TRBJ1-2; D is unclear. CDR1 and CDR2 from the germline V gene are MNHNS and SASEGT. Trimming removed 3 bases at V and 8 bases at J, with 16 bases between. The CDR3 totals 14 residues. The CDR3 region has the DNA TGTGCCAGCAGTGAGGGCAGCCATGTTGAAGGCTACACCTTC. This codes for CASSEGSHVEGYTF.

This clonotype was detected a few times. This chain joins TRBV12-3 or TRBV12-4 and TRBJ2-7, with a weak D call TRBD1 (6 bases). The CDR3 sequence is 12 residues long. V lost 2 bases and J 7 bases, leaving 9 bases between the germline ends. The CDR3 sequence is CASSLPRGEQYF. For the CDR3, the DNA is TGTGCCAGCAGTTTACCCAGGGGAGAGCAGTACTTC.

The chain joins TRBV20-1 to TRBJ1-1; D is perhaps TRBD1 (5 bases). In germline, CDR1 is DFQATT, CDR2 SNEGSKA (reference sequence). Trimming removed 5 bases from V and 5 bases from J, with 21 bases in between. This CDR3 region has 15 residues. Here the CDR3 DNA reads TGCAGTGCTGCCGGGACCCTGCGCGGTTTAACTGAAGCTTTCTTT. This gives the protein CSAAGTLRGLTEAFF.

The genes are TRBV20-1 and TRBJ1-4; D gene unclear. CDR1 and CDR2 from the germline V gene are DFQATT and SNEGSKA (reference sequence). The CDR3 totals 12 residues. V was trimmed by 5 bases and J by 6 bases, leaving 10 bases between them. Here the CDR3 DNA reads TGCAGTGCTTGGGGTGGGGATGAAAAACTGTTTTTT. Translation: CSAWGGDEKLFF.

This clonotype occurred many times. The rearrangement uses TRBV18 and TRBJ2-7; D is uncertain. Germline CDR1 and CDR2: KGHSH and LQKENI. V lost 2 bases and J 0 bases, leaving 2 bases between the germline ends. The CDR3 totals 12 residues. This CDR3 reads CASSPGSYEQYV. CDR3 in DNA: TGTGCCAGCTCACCAGGCTCCTACGAGCAGTACGTC.

In its sample, this clonotype was seen a few times. This chain links TRBV20-1 with TRBJ2-2; D is uncertain. CDR1 is DFQATT, CDR2 SNEGSKA, per germline (reference sequence). The V and J ends lost 0 bases and 7 bases respectively, with 9 bases between them. CDR3 length equals 13 residues. CDR3 in DNA: TGCAGTGCTAGAGATCTCAGCATCGGGGAGCTGTTTTTT. Encoded protein: CSARDLSIGELFF.

This clonotype was picked up a small number of times. This chain joins TRBV5-6 and TRBJ2-1; the D gene is possibly TRBD1 (5 bases). Germline-derived CDR1 and CDR2 are SGHDT and YYEEEE. This CDR3 is built from 16 residues. Between the trimmed V and J ends, which lost 7 bases and 0 bases, there was a span of 17 bases. In DNA, the CDR3 is TGTGCCAGCGCCTCTATTGACAGCCCCTCCTACAATGAGCAGTTCTTC. Translation: CASASIDSPSYNEQFF.

The V and J genes are TRBV7-9 and TRBJ2-3; 7 bases line up with TRBD1. The junction had 10 bases not matched to a gene; V was cut back by 5 bases and J by 2 bases. The CDR3 is 16 residues long. Germline CDR1 SEHNR, CDR2 FQNEAQ (reference sequence). CDR3 in amino acids: CASSPTWDSYTDTQYF. CDR3 sequence (DNA): TGTGCCAGCAGCCCTACCTGGGACAGCTACACAGATACGCAGTATTTT. The variable domain in full, completed from reference TRBV7-9 and TRBJ2-3, reads DTGVSQNPRHKITKRGQNVTFRCDPISEHNRLYWYRQTLGQGPEFLTYFQNEAQLEKSRLLSDRFSAERPKGSFSTLEIQRTEQGDSAMYLCASSPTWDSYTDTQYFGPGTRLTVL.

This clonotype was found a few times. A much larger clone lies a single base off, so this may be a read error. The chain joins TRBV6-2 or TRBV6-3 to TRBJ1-1; D remains unclear. This CDR3 has 13 amino acids. Deletions cut 2 bases from V and 1 base from J, with 5 bases between. The germline V gene has CDR1 MNHEY and CDR2 SVGEGT. CDR3 sequence: CASSYTGNTEAFF. CDR3 in DNA: TGTGCCAGCAGTTACACGGGGAACACTGAAGCTTTCTTT.

This clonotype was counted between two and nine times. The chain joins TRBV7-2 to TRBJ1-1; tentative D call: TRBD1 (5 bases). This CDR3 contains 16 residues. Germline-derived CDR1 and CDR2 are SGHTA and FQGNSA. Trimming took 0 bases from V and 4 from J, leaving 15 bases between them. This CDR3 reads CASSLAFGGGGTEAFF. DNA for the CDR3: TGTGCCAGCAGCTTAGCTTTCGGGGGTGGAGGCACTGAAGCTTTCTTT.

J is TRBJ2-7 and V is TRBV4-2, with D possibly being TRBD1 (6 bases). The CDR3 sequence is 14 residues long. V lost 0 bases and J 6 bases, leaving 12 bases between the germline ends. Germline CDR1 reads LGHNA; CDR2 reads YNFKEQ. This CDR3 reads CASSQDTGSAEQYV. The CDR3 nucleotides read TGTGCCAGCAGCCAAGACACAGGGTCAGCCGAGCAGTACGTC.

This clonotype was found a few times. J is TRBJ2-5 and V is TRBV15, with TRBD2 matching 9 bases. The CDR3 consists of 15 residues. Per the germline V gene, CDR1 is LNHNV and CDR2 is YYDKDF (reference sequence). V lost 4 bases to trimming and J lost 4 bases; unmatched junction nucleotides: 7. This CDR3 reads CATSTTRGGGETQYF. Written as DNA, the CDR3 is TGTGCCACCAGCACGACGCGGGGGGGTGGAGAGACCCAGTACTTC.

V usage is TRBV12-3 or TRBV12-4 and J usage is TRBJ2-1, with TRBD2 as a possible D gene (6 bases). There are 14 residues in the CDR3. V lost 6 bases to trimming and J lost 9 bases, with 18 bases between them. The CDR3 reads CASSVGPYGSEQFF. CDR3 DNA sequence: TGTGCCAGCAGCGTTGGGCCCTACGGGAGTGAGCAGTTCTTC.

The chain joins TRBV4-1 to TRBJ2-1; maybe TRBD2 (6 bases). Germline CDR1 reads MGHRA; CDR2 reads YSYEKL. V was cut by 3 bases and J by 4 bases, with 16 bases left in between. The CDR3 has 16 residues. CDR3 in amino acids: CASSHDQRVPYNEQFF. CDR3 DNA sequence: TGCGCCAGCAGCCACGACCAGCGGGTCCCTTACAATGAGCAGTTCTTC.

The chain uses TRBV5-1 and TRBJ1-2; D call uncertain. CDR3 length: 14 amino acids. The V end was cut by 0 bases, the J end by 0 bases, with 6 bases between. CDR1 is SGHRS, CDR2 YFSETQ, per germline. This CDR3 reads CASSLAVTNYGYTF. CDR3 nucleotide sequence: TGCGCCAGCAGCTTGGCGGTTACTAACTATGGCTACACCTTC.

This clonotype was seen a handful of times. The chain joins TRBV27 to TRBJ2-7; weak D call: TRBD1 (6 bases). Germline values: CDR1 MNHEY, CDR2 SMNVEV (reference sequence). The CDR3 extends over 15 amino acids. V was shortened by 1 base and J by 2 bases, with 12 bases between the two germline ends. CDR3 sequence reads: CASSLFWDKTYEQYF. The DNA of the CDR3 is TGTGCCAGCAGTTTATTTTGGGACAAAACCTACGAGCAGTACTTC.

This rearrangement joins TRBV2 to TRBJ2-5; no reliable D call. The CDR3 is 11 residues long. Trimming removed 8 bases from V and 4 bases from J, with 8 bases in between. The germline gives CDR1 SNHLY, CDR2 FYNNEI. CDR3 region: CASPPGETQYF. The CDR3 nucleotides are TGTGCCAGCCCCCCAGGAGAGACCCAGTACTTC. Full variable domain (remainder filled in from reference TRBV2 and TRBJ2-5): EPEVTQTPSHQVTQMGQEVILRCVPISNHLYFYWYRQILGQKVEFLVSFYNNEISEKSEIFDDQFSVERPDGSNFTLKIRSTKLEDSAMYFCASPPGETQYFGPGTRLLVL.

The table lists this clonotype with a few counts. The chain carries TRBV11-2 and TRBJ1-1; possibly TRBD1 for D (6 bases). In germline, CDR1 is SGHAT, CDR2 FQNNGV. The CDR3 has 15 amino acids. V dropped 3 bases and J dropped 0 bases, with 11 bases sitting between them. The CDR3 DNA reads as TGTGCCAGCAGCTTCTCGACAGGACTGAACACTGAAGCTTTCTTT. It translates to CASSFSTGLNTEAFF. Full variable domain (missing parts from reference TRBV11-2 and TRBJ1-1): EAGVAQSPRYKIIEKRQSVAFWCNPISGHATLYWYQQILGQGPKLLIQFQNNGVVDDSQLPKDRFSAERLKGVDSTLKIQPAKLEDSAVYLCASSFSTGLNTEAFFGQGTRLTVV.